This TCR beta chain was observed in a study of T cell changes during pregnancy in multiple sclerosis. Trimming took off 4 bases at V and 3 bases at J, with 11 bases between the two ends. The CDR3 contains 15 residues. Germline V CDR1 and CDR2: SGHDT, YYEEEE. Only in-frame clones appear in the TCRdb table, and some are missing; sequencing was by immunoSEQ multiplex PCR. The sample lists around 80,000 clones, roughly 94% occurring once. The source was peripheral blood, collected before pregnancy. The source of this sequence is a female donor with multiple sclerosis, enrolled in a pregnancy study. This rearrangement joins TRBV5-6 to TRBJ1-6; tentatively, D is TRBD1 (6 bases). CDR3: CASSGQGLYNSPLHF. The CDR3 region has the DNA TGTGCCAGCAGCGGCCAGGGGCTCTATAATTCACCCCTCCACTTT. The full variable domain, in which reference TRBV5-6 and TRBJ1-6 provide the parts outside the CDR3, is DAGVTQSPTHLIKTRGQQVTLRCSPKSGHDTVSWYQQALGQGPQFIFQYYEEEERQRGNFPDRFSGHQFPNYSSELNVNALLLGDSALYLCASSGQGLYNSPLHFGNGTRLTVT.